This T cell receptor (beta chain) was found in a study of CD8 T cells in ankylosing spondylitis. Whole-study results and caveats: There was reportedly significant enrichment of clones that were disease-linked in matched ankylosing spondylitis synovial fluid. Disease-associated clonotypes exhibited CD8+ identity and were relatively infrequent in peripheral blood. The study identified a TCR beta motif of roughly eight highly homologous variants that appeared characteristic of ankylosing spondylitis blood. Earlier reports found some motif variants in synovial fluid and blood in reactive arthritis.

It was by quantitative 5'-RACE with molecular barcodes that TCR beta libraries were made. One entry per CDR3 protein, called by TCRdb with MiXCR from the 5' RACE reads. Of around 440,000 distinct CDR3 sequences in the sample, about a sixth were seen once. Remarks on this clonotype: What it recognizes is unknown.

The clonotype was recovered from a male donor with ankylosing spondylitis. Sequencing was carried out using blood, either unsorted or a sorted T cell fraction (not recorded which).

The CDR3 DNA reads as TGTGCCACCAGAAGACAGGACCTAGCCAAAAACATTCAGTACTTC. As protein: CATRRQDLAKNIQYF. The V gene is TRBV28, the J gene TRBJ2-4, with D possibly being TRBD1 (6 bases). The V end was cut by 10 bases, the J end by 0 bases, with 16 bases between. The CDR3 has 15 residues. Looked up from germline, CDR1 is MDHEN and CDR2 is SYDVKM.